Shown below are 29 T cell receptor beta chains from a single sample sequenced in a study of T cell changes during pregnancy in multiple sclerosis. Here immunoSEQ multiplex PCR was the method, and the copy in TCRdb shows in-frame clones only, minus some. The data contain approximately 20,000 clones, 88% of them singletons. The sequences come from CD8+ T cells from peripheral blood mononuclear cells, collected after pregnancy. The source of these receptors is a female donor in good health, enrolled as a control in a pregnancy study.

This clone is deemed medium-sized (0.01 to 0.1%). This chain uses TRBV4-1 with TRBJ2-5; 11 bases are shared with TRBD2. The V and J ends lost 4 bases and 5 bases, in that order; junction bases with no gene match: 6. Germline V gene data show CDR1 as MGHRA and CDR2 as YSYEKL. The CDR3 is 15 amino acids. CDR3 DNA sequence: TGCGCCAGCAGCCTTAGCGGGGGGGCGGGCGAGACCCAGTACTTC. Its translation is CASSLSGGAGETQYF.

The genes are TRBV7-9 and TRBJ2-2, with 10 nucleotides matching TRBD1. After removal of 0 bases from V and 3 bases from J, the junction contained 1 base not matched to a gene. From germline, CDR1 is SEHNR and CDR2 FQNEAQ (reference sequence). This CDR3 region has 16 residues. The CDR3 nucleotides are TGTGCCAGCAGCTTAGCGGACAGGGGGGACACCGGGGAGCTGTTTTTT. Amino acids: CASSLADRGDTGELFF.

This clone was detected a few times. The chain uses TRBV9 and TRBJ1-2; TRBD1 agrees at 8 bases. The CDR3 spans 18 residues. The germline V gene has CDR1 SGDLS and CDR2 YYNGEE. The junction had 16 bases not matched to a gene; V was cut back by 0 bases and J by 6 bases. In DNA, the CDR3 is TGTGCCAGCAGCGTAGGGTCCCCGGGACAGGACTATCTTCATGGCTACACCTTC. Protein sequence: CASSVGSPGQDYLHGYTF. Together with reference TRBV9 and TRBJ1-2, the CDR3 gives the full variable domain: DSGVTQTPKHLITATGQRVTLRCSPRSGDLSVYWYQQSLDQGLQFLIQYYNGEERAKGNILERFSAQQFPDLHSELNLSSLELGDSALYFCASSVGSPGQDYLHGYTFGSGTRLTVV.

The chain combines TRBV4-3 with TRBJ2-1, with 10 bases lining up with TRBD1. Germline CDR1 reads LGHNA; CDR2 reads YSLEER. This CDR3 spans 16 amino acids. V was pared by 0 bases and J by 5 bases, with 4 bases of the junction left unmatched. In DNA form, the CDR3 reads TGCGCCAGCAGCCAAGATAGAGGGACAGGGGACAATGAGCAGTTCTTC. Translating gives CASSQDRGTGDNEQFF.

The CDR3 coding sequence is TGTGCCAGCAGCGGAGGAGCGGGGGCTGTTAATGAGCAGTTCTTC. Translating gives CASSGGAGAVNEQFF. This chain links TRBV6-5 with TRBJ2-1; 8 bases align to TRBD2. CDR1 and CDR2 from the germline V gene are MNHEY and SVGAGI. The CDR3 sequence is 15 residues long. J gave up 7 bases and V 6 bases, and 11 bases lay outside the gene matches.

This chain uses TRBV7-9 with TRBJ1-1; D is ambiguous. V was trimmed by 8 bases and J by 7 bases, leaving 14 bases between them. The CDR3 runs to 12 residues. Germline V gene sequence: CDR1 SEHNR, CDR2 FQNEAQ (reference sequence). CDR3 region: CASHGRSNEAFF. For the CDR3, the DNA is TGTGCCAGCCACGGGAGAAGTAATGAAGCTTTCTTT.

V usage is TRBV19 and J usage is TRBJ1-1, with no clear D. V lost 7 bases, J lost 1 base, and 16 bases lay in between. The CDR3 has 15 residues. Germline V gene lookup returns CDR1 LNHDA and CDR2 SQIVND (reference sequence). The CDR3 reads CASNLMAGGNTEAFF. The CDR3 nucleotides read TGTGCCAGTAATTTGATGGCAGGTGGGAACACTGAAGCTTTCTTT.

The gene calls are TRBV7-9 and TRBJ2-2, with 9 nucleotides matching TRBD2. In germline, CDR1 is SEHNR, CDR2 FQNEAQ (reference sequence). Unmatched junction bases numbered 7, after V lost 2 bases and J lost 6 bases. This CDR3 has 16 residues. The CDR3 loop reads CASSLTVQRGAGELFF. The DNA for the CDR3 is TGTGCCAGCAGCTTAACGGTCCAGCGGGGGGCCGGGGAGCTGTTTTTT.

The J gene is TRBJ1-1, the V gene TRBV20-1; D gene unclear. Trimming removed 6 bases from V and 1 base from J, with 6 bases in between. CDR3 size: 11 residues. CDR1 is DFQATT and CDR2 is SNEGSKA in the germline V gene (reference sequence). This CDR3 reads CSANWNTEAFF. The CDR3 DNA reads TGCAGTGCCAACTGGAACACTGAAGCTTTCTTT.

The chain couples TRBV11-3 to TRBJ2-5, with TRBD2 matching 9 bases. The trim removed 3 bases at V and 1 base at J, leaving 9 bases unmatched. The CDR3 consists of 17 residues. Looked up from germline, CDR1 is SGHNT and CDR2 is YENEEA. CDR3 sequence reads: CASSFSGGIPSQETQYF. The CDR3 DNA reads as TGTGCCAGCAGCTTTAGCGGGGGAATTCCGTCCCAAGAGACCCAGTACTTC.

The CDR3 reads CASSQGDQGQPQHF. The DNA of the CDR3 is TGCGCCAGCAGCCAAGGTGACCAGGGTCAGCCCCAGCATTTT. The chain uses TRBV4-3 and TRBJ1-5; tentative D call: TRBD1 (5 bases). Germline CDR1 is LGHNA and CDR2 is YSLEER. The CDR3 totals 14 residues. V lost 1 base, J lost 6 bases, and 10 bases lay in between.

V is TRBV27 and J is TRBJ2-7; TRBD1 might be the D (7 bases). The CDR3 is made up of 15 amino acids. The V end was cut by 3 bases, the J end by 5 bases, with 17 bases between. CDR1 and CDR2 (germline): MNHEY, SMNVEV (reference sequence). The CDR3 reads CASSFSRQGGDEQYF. The CDR3 DNA reads TGTGCCAGCAGTTTCTCCCGACAGGGCGGGGACGAGCAGTACTTC.

The rearrangement links TRBV29-1 to TRBJ2-7, with 10 bases that match TRBD1. The germline V gene encodes CDR1 SQVTM and CDR2 ANQGSEA. The CDR3 is made up of 16 amino acids. The J segment lost 5 bases and the V segment lost 6 bases, leaving 16 bases of the junction unmatched. CDR3 loop: CSVIGVSGQGLHEQYF. The CDR3 coding sequence is TGCAGCGTCATCGGTGTCTCGGGACAGGGGCTTCACGAGCAGTACTTC.

V gene TRBV29-1 combines with J gene TRBJ1-5; weak D call: TRBD1 (5 bases). CDR1 and CDR2 (germline): SQVTM, ANQGSEA. Trimming took off 6 bases at V and 2 bases at J, with 14 bases between the two ends. This CDR3 is built from 14 residues. The CDR3 nucleotides are TGCAGCGTGGGGGGTGGAAATGGCAATCAGCCCCAGCATTTT. The encoded protein is CSVGGGNGNQPQHF.

This clone is a singleton in its sample. The chain recombines TRBV7-9 with TRBJ2-2, with 10 bases fitting TRBD1. This CDR3 is 17 amino acids long. J gave up 5 bases and V 5 bases, and 11 bases lay outside the gene matches. Per the germline V gene, CDR1 is SEHNR and CDR2 is FQNEAQ (reference sequence). CDR3: CASSTRDRGRRTGELFF. CDR3 DNA: TGTGCCAGCAGCACCCGGGACAGGGGAAGAAGGACCGGGGAGCTGTTTTTT.

The genes are TRBV11-1 and TRBJ2-7; D is undetermined. Germline V CDR1 and CDR2: SGHAT, FQDESV (reference sequence). V shed 4 bases and J shed 3 bases, with 19 bases lying between them. The CDR3 has 16 residues. CDR3 sequence (DNA): TGTGCCAGCAGCTCGTACCTACACCCGTCGGGCTACGAGCAGTACTTC. Residues: CASSSYLHPSGYEQYF. The full variable domain, rest sourced from reference TRBV11-1 and TRBJ2-7, is EAEVAQSPRYKITEKSQAVAFWCDPISGHATLYWYRQILGQGPELLVQFQDESVVDDSQLPKDRFSAERLKGVDSTLKIQPAELGDSAMYLCASSSYLHPSGYEQYFGPGTRLTVT.

This clone was observed a handful of times. The V call is TRBV4-2, the J call TRBJ1-5, with a tentative D call TRBD1 (5 bases). Germline assignment: CDR1 LGHNA and CDR2 YNFKEQ. This CDR3 region has 15 residues. Trimming removed 1 base at V and 0 bases at J, with 7 bases between. The CDR3 region is CASSQGTLSNQPQHF. In DNA, the CDR3 is TGTGCCAGCAGCCAAGGGACACTTAGCAATCAGCCCCAGCATTTT.

This rearrangement joins TRBV11-2 to TRBJ1-6; D may be TRBD1 (5 bases). Germline V gives CDR1 SGHAT, CDR2 FQNNGV. This CDR3 region has 14 residues. V lost 8 bases and J 7 bases, leaving 15 bases between the germline ends. The CDR3 protein is CASCLGGGNSPLHF. CDR3 coding DNA: TGTGCCAGCTGCCTCGGGGGGGGGAATTCACCCCTCCACTTT. The full variable domain, completed using reference TRBV11-2 and TRBJ1-6, is EAGVAQSPRYKIIEKRQSVAFWCNPISGHATLYWYQQILGQGPKLLIQFQNNGVVDDSQLPKDRFSAERLKGVDSTLKIQPAKLEDSAVYLCASCLGGGNSPLHFGNGTRLTVT.

The chain is built from TRBV11-3 and TRBJ2-3, with D possibly being TRBD2 (6 bases). Trimming cost V 5 bases and J 1 base, with 22 bases left between them. In germline, CDR1 is SGHNT, CDR2 YENEEA. This CDR3 is built from 18 residues. CDR3 sequence reads: CASSPRTTADYGTDTQYF. The CDR3 bases are TGTGCCAGCAGCCCCCGGACAACGGCGGACTATGGCACAGATACGCAGTATTTT.

This clone was detected a few times. The CDR3 region has the DNA TGTGCCAGCAGTGCAGGGATTCCGGCCTATGGCTACACCTTC. This translates into CASSAGIPAYGYTF. The V gene is TRBV27, the J gene TRBJ1-2; D perhaps matches TRBD1 (5 bases). Germline values: CDR1 MNHEY, CDR2 SMNVEV (reference sequence). The CDR3 length is 14 residues. V shed 5 bases and J shed 4 bases, with 14 bases lying between them.

The rearrangement uses TRBV9 and TRBJ2-7; 7 bases map to TRBD2. This CDR3 contains 16 residues. The junction had 14 bases not matched to a gene; V was cut back by 4 bases and J by 4 bases. Germline V CDR1 and CDR2: SGDLS, YYNGEE. CDR3 residues: CASSSLGDGSGYEQYF. DNA for the CDR3: TGTGCCAGCAGCTCACTAGGGGATGGTAGCGGGTACGAGCAGTACTTC.

The chain recombines TRBV27 with TRBJ2-7, with TRBD2 as a possible D gene (5 bases). The CDR3 spans 16 residues. Germline CDR1 reads MNHEY; CDR2 reads SMNVEV (reference sequence). With 0 bases removed from V and 4 bases from J, the gap between germline ends came to 16 bases. The CDR3 nucleotides are TGTGCCAGCAGTTTATCGGGAGAAGGCCGGGGATACGAGCAGTACTTC. Residues: CASSLSGEGRGYEQYF.

This rearrangement joins TRBV7-9 to TRBJ1-4, with 7 bases that match TRBD1. CDR1 is SEHNR and CDR2 is FQNEAQ in the germline V gene (reference sequence). V lost 1 base and J lost 6; bases outside the gene matches: 8. The CDR3 length is 16 residues. CDR3 nucleotide sequence: TGTGCCAGCAGCTTAGATGGGACAGAGGCGGATGAAAAACTGTTTTTT. It translates to CASSLDGTEADEKLFF.

For this clone: The same CDR3 can be traced to other DNA sequences in this sample. The chain has TRBV7-8 and TRBJ2-7; D not resolved. Trimming stripped 5 bases from V and 3 bases from J, with 8 bases between. The CDR3 has 12 residues. CDR1 SGHVS and CDR2 FQNEAQ come from the germline V gene. The CDR3 spells CASSLSDYEQYF. CDR3 DNA: TGTGCCAGCAGCCTAAGCGACTACGAGCAGTACTTC.

V and J are TRBV7-9 and TRBJ1-2, with TRBD1 matching over 11 bases. With V trimmed by 4 bases and J by 7 bases, 14 bases remained unmatched. The CDR3 totals 17 residues. Germline CDR1 reads SEHNR; CDR2 reads FQNEAQ (reference sequence). DNA of the CDR3: TGTGCCAGCAGCTCGGGGACCGGGACAGGGGGAAGTCTTGGCTACACCTTC. Amino acids: CASSSGTGTGGSLGYTF.

The sample holds one count of this clone. The CDR3 loop is CASSQNRGSGANVLTF. In nucleotides, the CDR3 is TGTGCCAGCAGTCAAAACAGGGGTTCCGGGGCCAACGTCCTGACTTTC. The chain employs TRBV4-2 and TRBJ2-6; 7 nucleotides match TRBD1. V dropped 6 bases and J dropped 4; count of bases not matched to a gene: 9. Per germline, CDR1 LGHNA and CDR2 YNFKEQ. This CDR3 contains 16 residues.

The chain uses TRBV15 and TRBJ1-1; 11 nucleotides match TRBD1. The CDR3 spans 18 residues. Germline trimming cut 4 bases from V and 3 bases from J; bases unmatched to any gene: 13. Looked up from germline, CDR1 is LNHNV and CDR2 is YYDKDF (reference sequence). CDR3 bases: TGTGCCACCAGCACCCTCCGGGACAGGGGGTTTAGGGACACTGAAGCTTTCTTT. Its protein product is CATSTLRDRGFRDTEAFF.

The J gene is TRBJ1-6, the V gene TRBV14; TRBD1 aligns across 7 bases. Germline CDR1 SGHDN, CDR2 FVKESK. The CDR3 spans 17 residues. Unmatched junction bases numbered 6, after V lost 4 bases and J lost 0 bases. CDR3 loop: CASSPGTASSYNSPLHF. As DNA, the CDR3 is TGTGCCAGCAGCCCCGGGACAGCGAGCTCCTATAATTCACCCCTCCACTTT.

The genes are TRBV27 and TRBJ1-1, with a tentative D call TRBD1 (5 bases). The germline gives CDR1 MNHEY, CDR2 SMNVEV (reference sequence). The V end was cut by 6 bases, the J end by 1 base, with 15 bases between. CDR3 size: 15 residues. The CDR3: CASRDLGQPNTEAFF. The DNA of the CDR3 is TGTGCCAGCAGAGACCTGGGGCAGCCGAACACTGAAGCTTTCTTT.